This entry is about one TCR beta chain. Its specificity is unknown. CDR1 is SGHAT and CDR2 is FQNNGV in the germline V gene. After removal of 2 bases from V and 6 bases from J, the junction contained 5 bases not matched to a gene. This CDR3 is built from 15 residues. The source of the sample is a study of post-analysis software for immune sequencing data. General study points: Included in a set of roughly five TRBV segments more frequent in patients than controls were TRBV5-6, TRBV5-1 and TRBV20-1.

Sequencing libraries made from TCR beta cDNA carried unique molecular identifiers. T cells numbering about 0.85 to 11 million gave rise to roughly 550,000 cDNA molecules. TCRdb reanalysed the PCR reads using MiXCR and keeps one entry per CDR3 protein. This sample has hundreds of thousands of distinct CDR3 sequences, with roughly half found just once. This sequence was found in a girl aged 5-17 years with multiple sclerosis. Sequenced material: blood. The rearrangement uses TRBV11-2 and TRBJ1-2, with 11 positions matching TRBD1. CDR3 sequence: CASSLRRDRGDGYTF. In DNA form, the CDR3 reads TGTGCCAGCAGCTTAAGAAGGGACAGGGGGGATGGCTACACCTTC.